The next 22 T cell receptor beta chains were all read from a single sample in a study of CD4+ T cells in melanoma. The method was immunoSEQ multiplex PCR; TCRdb's version includes in-frame clones alone and lacks a portion of them. The profile covers about 140,000 clones, with nearly 95% appearing a single time and less than 2% taken by the ten largest. The receptors shown here come from a human donor with melanoma.

This chain connects TRBV29-1 to TRBJ1-2; TRBD1 might be the D (6 bases). Germline V gene lookup returns CDR1 SQVTM and CDR2 ANQGSEA. This CDR3 is built from 14 residues. Trimming took off 4 bases at V and 5 bases at J, with 17 bases between the two ends. The CDR3: CSVADRGRSYGYTF. DNA of the CDR3: TGCAGCGTTGCGGATCGGGGGCGGTCATATGGCTACACCTTC.

The CDR3 DNA reads TGTGCCAGCAGCTCTCGGGCTATCGTCCCCCAAGAGACCCAGTACTTC. This codes for CASSSRAIVPQETQYF. The V call is TRBV11-3, the J call TRBJ2-5; D ambiguous. CDR3 length: 16 amino acids. Between the trimmed V and J ends, which lost 4 bases and 1 base, there was a span of 16 bases. Per the germline V gene, CDR1 is SGHNT and CDR2 is YENEEA.

The rearrangement links TRBV7-8 to TRBJ1-6, with TRBD1 matching 7 bases. The CDR3 runs 15 residues. From germline, CDR1 is SGHVS and CDR2 FQNEAQ. With 5 bases clipped from V and 13 bases from J, the junction kept 14 bases outside the gene matches. This chain's CDR3 is CASSPDRNRGIPLHF. In DNA form, the CDR3 reads TGTGCCAGCAGCCCCGACCGCAACAGGGGAATCCCCCTCCACTTT. Based on the CDR3 plus reference TRBV7-8 and TRBJ1-6, the full variable domain is GAGVSQSPRYKVAKRGQDVALRCDPISGHVSLFWYQQALGQGPEFLTYFQNEAQLDKSGLPSDRFFAERPEGSVSTLKIQRTQQEDSAVYLCASSPDRNRGIPLHFGNGTRLTVT.

Written as DNA, the CDR3 is TGCGCCAGCAGCCCGGACAGGGAAACTGAAGCTTTCTTT. Translating it yields CASSPDRETEAFF. This chain uses TRBV5-1 with TRBJ1-1, with 8 bases identical to TRBD1. The germline V gene encodes CDR1 SGHRS and CDR2 YFSETQ. J lost 5 bases, V lost 4 bases, and 4 bases had no gene match. The CDR3 is 13 amino acids.

This sequence joins TRBV5-4 and TRBJ1-1; 9 nucleotides match TRBD1. V dropped 7 bases and J dropped 4; count of bases not matched to a gene: 2. The CDR3 is 12 amino acids. Germline V CDR1 and CDR2: SGHNT, YYREEE (reference sequence). The CDR3 sequence is CASHRGPTEAFF. CDR3 nucleotides: TGTGCCAGCCACAGGGGGCCCACTGAAGCTTTCTTT. Based on the CDR3 plus reference TRBV5-4 and TRBJ1-1, the full variable domain is ETGVTQSPTHLIKTRGQQVTLRCSSQSGHNTVSWYQQALGQGPQFIFQYYREEENGRGNFPPRFSGLQFPNYSSELNVNALELDDSALYLCASHRGPTEAFFGQGTRLTVV.

The chain links TRBV5-1 to TRBJ2-3, with D uncertain. Trimming pared 1 base from V and 0 bases from J, leaving 12 bases between. The CDR3 runs 16 residues. Germline V lookup: CDR1 SGHRS, CDR2 YFSETQ. The CDR3 here is CASSLLGWKSTDTQYF. DNA for the CDR3: TGCGCCAGCAGCTTGCTTGGGTGGAAGAGCACAGATACGCAGTATTTT.

This clone has just a few counts. The chain uses TRBV2 and TRBJ2-7; TRBD2 agrees at 10 bases. Per the germline V gene, CDR1 is SNHLY and CDR2 is FYNNEI. The V gene end was trimmed by 6 bases and the J gene end by 2 bases; junction bases not matched to a gene: 7. CDR3 length equals 15 residues. The CDR3 DNA reads TGTGCCAGCAGCCCTCGGACTAGCGGTACCTACGAGCAGTACTTC. Translation gives CASSPRTSGTYEQYF.

The V gene is TRBV6-5, the J gene TRBJ1-6, with unresolved D. The germline gives CDR1 MNHEY, CDR2 SVGAGI. The CDR3 is made up of 14 amino acids. V was trimmed by 2 bases and J by 9 bases, leaving 11 bases between them. The CDR3 loop is CASSYGGSLSPLHF. The DNA for the CDR3 is TGTGCCAGCAGTTACGGAGGGTCGCTTTCACCCCTCCACTTT.

This CDR3 is CASSENVGGGSTDTQYF. CDR3 sequence (DNA): TGTGCCAGCAGTGAAAATGTTGGGGGTGGCAGCACAGATACGCAGTATTTT. This rearrangement joins TRBV6-1 to TRBJ2-3; D may match TRBD1 or TRBD2 (5 bases each). V was cut by 2 bases and J by 0 bases, with 15 bases left in between. Germline CDR1 and CDR2: MNHNS and SASEGT. This CDR3 contains 17 residues.

V usage is TRBV6-1 and J usage is TRBJ1-2; weak D call: TRBD1 (5 bases). Deletions cut 2 bases from V and 0 bases from J, with 19 bases between. Looked up from germline, CDR1 is MNHNS and CDR2 is SASEGT. The CDR3 contains 18 residues. The chain's CDR3 is CASSEKGPGGWANYGYTF. The CDR3 nucleotides read TGTGCCAGCAGTGAAAAGGGGCCAGGTGGATGGGCTAACTATGGCTACACCTTC.

The chain employs TRBV12-2 and TRBJ1-5; the DNA was not used to check the table's D call, TRBD1. TRBV12-2 is assigned pseudogene status. The CDR3 has 14 amino acids. CDR3 residues: CASRLARANQPQHF. The CDR3 nucleotides read TGTGCAAGTCGCTTAGCCAGGGCTAATCAGCCCCAGCATTTT.

V is TRBV6-5 and J is TRBJ2-2; D might be TRBD1 (7 bases). The CDR3 has 16 amino acids. Trimming cost V 4 bases and J 4 bases, with 16 bases left between them. The V gene's germline CDR1 is MNHEY and CDR2 SVGAGI. The CDR3 reads CASSSASGGGTGELFF. CDR3 DNA: TGTGCCAGCAGTTCGGCGTCAGGGGGAGGCACCGGGGAGCTGTTTTTT.

This chain joins TRBV7-2 and TRBJ1-1; no reliable D call. Germline V gives CDR1 SGHTA, CDR2 FQGNSA. Between the trimmed V and J ends, which lost 5 bases and 7 bases, there was a span of 14 bases. The CDR3 has 13 residues. The CDR3 sequence is CASSPDQTDEAFF. DNA of the CDR3: TGTGCCAGCAGCCCTGACCAAACGGATGAAGCTTTCTTT. The full variable domain, with the rest looked up from reference TRBV7-2 and TRBJ1-1, is GAGVSQSPSNKVTEKGKDVELRCDPISGHTALYWYRQSLGQGLEFLIYFQGNSAPDKSGLPSDRFSAERTGGSVSTLTIQRTQQEDSAVYLCASSPDQTDEAFFGQGTRLTVV.

This chain joins TRBV6-1 and TRBJ2-2, with a tentative D call TRBD2 (5 bases). Trimming left V 0 bases short and J 8 bases short, with 16 bases between. CDR3 length: 16 amino acids. Germline values: CDR1 MNHNS, CDR2 SASEGT. CDR3 nucleotide sequence: TGTGCCAGCAGTGAAGCGGCGGACTTGGACTGGGGGGAGCTGTTTTTT. Translation: CASSEAADLDWGELFF.

The V and J genes are TRBV18 and TRBJ2-3; TRBD2 matches 10 bases. Germline CDR1 is KGHSH and CDR2 is LQKENI. With V trimmed by 1 base and J by 1 base, 8 bases remained unmatched. The CDR3 spans 18 residues. The CDR3 DNA reads as TGTGCCAGCTCACCACTTCCCCCCACTAGCGGGGGCACAGATACGCAGTATTTT. This codes for CASSPLPPTSGGTDTQYF.

The rearrangement uses TRBV9 and TRBJ2-5, with 7 bases matching TRBD1. The CDR3 extends over 15 amino acids. V trimming: 2 bases; J trimming: 7 bases; junction bases outside the gene matches: 11. Germline V gene data show CDR1 as SGDLS and CDR2 as YYNGEE. Here the CDR3 DNA reads TGTGCCAGCAGCGTGGACAGGACCCCGGCGCGGACCCAGTACTTC. It is translated as CASSVDRTPARTQYF.

The sample holds a few counts of this clone. The chain couples TRBV27 to TRBJ2-7, with TRBD1 as a possible D gene (6 bases). V lost 5 bases and J 9 bases, leaving 14 bases between the germline ends. The CDR3 has 12 residues. Germline CDR1 is MNHEY and CDR2 is SMNVEV (reference sequence). The CDR3 protein is CASSAQGGWQYF. CDR3 DNA sequence: TGTGCCAGCAGTGCACAGGGTGGTTGGCAGTACTTC.

J is TRBJ1-1 and V is TRBV6-1, with unresolved D. V gave up 7 bases and J gave up 3 bases, with 12 bases separating them. The CDR3 has 13 residues. CDR1 and CDR2 (germline): MNHNS, SASEGT. The CDR3 loop is CASNRQLYTEAFF. DNA of the CDR3: TGTGCCAGCAACCGCCAGCTATACACTGAAGCTTTCTTT.

The V gene is TRBV5-1, the J gene TRBJ1-3; no clear D gene. CDR3 length equals 17 residues. The germline gives CDR1 SGHRS, CDR2 YFSETQ. Deletions cut 4 bases from V and 0 bases from J, with 17 bases between. DNA of the CDR3: TGCGCCAGCAGCCAATTGGGCCAGCCGAGCTCTGGAAACACCATATATTTT. Protein: CASSQLGQPSSGNTIYF.

The chain recombines TRBV2 with TRBJ2-5; 9 positions match TRBD1. In germline, CDR1 is SNHLY, CDR2 FYNNEI. The CDR3 runs 13 residues. The trim removed 6 bases at V and 5 bases at J, leaving 4 bases unmatched. CDR3 DNA sequence: TGTGCCAGCAGGACAGGGGGAGGCGAGACCCAGTACTTC. This translates into CASRTGGGETQYF.

This chain connects TRBV7-9 to TRBJ2-3, with D possibly TRBD2 on 6 matching bases. With 8 bases removed from V and 0 bases from J, the gap between germline ends came to 18 bases. The germline CDR1 and CDR2 sequences are SEHNR and FQNEAQ (reference sequence). The CDR3 spans 16 residues. CDR3 amino acids: CASDLRKAGSTDTQYF. CDR3 coding DNA: TGTGCCAGCGATCTTCGTAAGGCGGGGAGCACAGATACGCAGTATTTT.

The gene calls are TRBV5-1 and TRBJ1-2, with D maybe TRBD1 (6 bases). Germline assignment: CDR1 SGHRS and CDR2 YFSETQ. V gave up 2 bases and J gave up 3 bases, with 11 bases separating them. CDR3 length: 14 residues. The CDR3 loop is CASSFVGADYGYTF. Here the CDR3 DNA reads TGCGCCAGCAGCTTTGTGGGGGCCGACTATGGCTACACCTTC.